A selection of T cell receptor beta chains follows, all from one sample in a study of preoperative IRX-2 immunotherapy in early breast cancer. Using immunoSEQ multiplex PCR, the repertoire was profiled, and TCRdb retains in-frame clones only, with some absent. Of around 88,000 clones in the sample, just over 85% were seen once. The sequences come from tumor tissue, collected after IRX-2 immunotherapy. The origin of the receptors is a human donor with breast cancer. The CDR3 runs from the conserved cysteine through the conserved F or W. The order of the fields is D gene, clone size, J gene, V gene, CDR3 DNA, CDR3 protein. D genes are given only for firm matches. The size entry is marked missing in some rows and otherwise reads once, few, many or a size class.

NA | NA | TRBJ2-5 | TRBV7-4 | TGTGCCAGCAGCCGACGGAGGGGGGAGACCCAGTACTTC | CASSRRRGETQYF
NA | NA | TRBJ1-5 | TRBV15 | TGTGCCACCAGCAGAGATCGTACAGGCGGGAATCAGCCCCAGCATTTT | CATSRDRTGGNQPQHF
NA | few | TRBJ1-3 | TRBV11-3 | TGTGCCAGCAGCTTATGGACCGCCTCTGGAAACACCATATATTTT | CASSLWTASGNTIYF
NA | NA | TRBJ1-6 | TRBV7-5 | TGTGCCAGCAGCTTATCGGGGACAGGGGTGTCACCCCTCCACTTT | CASSLSGTGVSPLHF
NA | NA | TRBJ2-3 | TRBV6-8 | TGTGCCAGCAGTTACTGGGGCTCGAAATACACAGATACGCAGTATTTT | CASSYWGSKYTDTQYF
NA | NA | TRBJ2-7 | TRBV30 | TGTGCCTGGAGTGCCGGGTCAGAGGGTTTCGTGCAGTACTTC | CAWSAGSEGFVQYF
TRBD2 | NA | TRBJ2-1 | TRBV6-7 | TGTGCCAGCAGTTACAATCCAGCGGGAGGACCTGAGCAGTTCTTC | CASSYNPAGGPEQFF
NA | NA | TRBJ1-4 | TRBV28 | TGTGCCAGCAAAGGGGTTGGTGGTCCACACTATGAAAAACTGTTTTTT | CASKGVGGPHYEKLFF
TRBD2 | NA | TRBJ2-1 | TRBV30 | TGTGCCTGGAGTATCCTCAGAACTAGCGGGGGGGCCGATGAGCAGTTCTTC | CAWSILRTSGGADEQFF
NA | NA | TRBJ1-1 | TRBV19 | TGTGCCAGTAGTATCCCAGGGATGAACACTGAAGCTTTCTTT | CASSIPGMNTEAFF
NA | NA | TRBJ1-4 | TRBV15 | TGTGCCACCAGCAGAGAACCAGGGACGGCAACTAATGAAAAACTGTTTTTT | CATSREPGTATNEKLFF
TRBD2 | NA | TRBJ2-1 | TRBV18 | TGTGCCAGCTCCCGATCAACTAGCGGGAGGGCAGGAAATGAGCAGTTCTTC | CASSRSTSGRAGNEQFF
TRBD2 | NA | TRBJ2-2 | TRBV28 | TGTGCCAGCAGTTTCTCGGGACTAGCGGGAGGTAACACCGGGGAGCTGTTTTTT | CASSFSGLAGGNTGELFF
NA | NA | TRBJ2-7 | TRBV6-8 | TGTGCCTCATCCGGGACCCCCTACGAGCAGTACTTC | CASSGTPYEQYF
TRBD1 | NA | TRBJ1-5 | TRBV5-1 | TGCGCCAGCAGCTGGGGACAGCCAAATCAGCCCCAGCATTTT | CASSWGQPNQPQHF
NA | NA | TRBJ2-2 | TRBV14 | TGTGCCAGCAGCCAAGAATTAAACACCGGGGAGCTGTTTTTT | CASSQELNTGELFF
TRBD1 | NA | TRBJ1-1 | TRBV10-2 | TGCGCCAGCAGTGAGGGGGACAGGTCAATGAACACTGAAGCTTTCTTT | CASSEGDRSMNTEAFF
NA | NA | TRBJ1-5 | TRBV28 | TGTGCCAGCAGTCCCGTCCCCTACAGGGAACAGGGCAATCAGCCCCAGCATTTT | CASSPVPYREQGNQPQHF
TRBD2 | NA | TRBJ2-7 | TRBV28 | TGTGCCAGCAGCCCACTAGCGTACGAGCAGTACTTC | CASSPLAYEQYF
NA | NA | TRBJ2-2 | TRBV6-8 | TGTGCCAGCAGTAAAGGACTGAACACGAACACCGGGGAGCTGTTTTTT | CASSKGLNTNTGELFF
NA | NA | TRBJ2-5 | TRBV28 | TGTGCCACCTGGGGGACATCCGTCGTGGGGGAGACCCAGTACTTC | CATWGTSVVGETQYF
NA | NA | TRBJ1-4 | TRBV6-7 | TGTGCCAGCACCTACGCGGAGCGAGAAAAACTGTTTTTT | CASTYAEREKLFF
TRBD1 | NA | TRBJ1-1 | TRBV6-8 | TGTGCCAGCAGTAGACAGGGAAGAAAGGACACTGAAGCTTTCTTT | CASSRQGRKDTEAFF
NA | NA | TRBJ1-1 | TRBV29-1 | TGCAGCGTTGGGACGTTGAACACTGAAGCTTTCTTT | CSVGTLNTEAFF
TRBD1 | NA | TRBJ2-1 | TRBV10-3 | TGTGCCATCAGTGAGGAGGGGGCGGCGAGGTATGAGCAGTTCTTC | CAISEEGAARYEQFF
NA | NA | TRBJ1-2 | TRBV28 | TGTGCCAGCAGTACAGGCCTTACACGTAGCTACACCTTC | CASSTGLTRSYTF
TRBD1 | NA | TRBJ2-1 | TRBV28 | TGTGCCAGCAGTTCCCTTACAGGGGGCTCCTACAATGAGCAGTTCTTC | CASSSLTGGSYNEQFF
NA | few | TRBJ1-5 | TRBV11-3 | TGTGCCAGCAGCGCCGACGGGACGGACAATCAGCCCCAGCATTTT | CASSADGTDNQPQHF
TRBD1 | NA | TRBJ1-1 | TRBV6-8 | TGTGCCAGCAGTGTGAGGACAGGGAACACTGAAGCTTTCTTT | CASSVRTGNTEAFF
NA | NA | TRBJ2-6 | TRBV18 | TGTGCCAGCTCACCCTTCGGCCAGACTGGCTCTGGGGCCAACGTCCTGACTTTC | CASSPFGQTGSGANVLTF
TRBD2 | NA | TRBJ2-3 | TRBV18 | TGTGCCAGCTCACCGGTTCTGGAGGCGGGAGGGGCAACAGATACGCAGTATTTT | CASSPVLEAGGATDTQYF